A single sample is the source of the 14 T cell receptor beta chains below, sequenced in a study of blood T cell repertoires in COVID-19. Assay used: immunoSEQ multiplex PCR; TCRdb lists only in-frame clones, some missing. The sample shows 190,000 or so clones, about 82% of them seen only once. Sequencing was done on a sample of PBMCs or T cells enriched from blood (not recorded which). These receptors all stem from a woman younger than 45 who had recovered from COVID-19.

Written as DNA, the CDR3 is TGCGCCAGCAGCCAAGATCTGAGGCAGGGGGGAGGTTTTCGATATGGCTACACCTTC. Amino acids: CASSQDLRQGGGFRYGYTF. This chain joins TRBV4-1 and TRBJ1-2, with 7 bases that match TRBD1. V was pared by 0 bases and J by 5 bases, with 18 bases of the junction left unmatched. CDR1 is MGHRA, CDR2 YSYEKL, per germline. The CDR3 is 19 residues long.

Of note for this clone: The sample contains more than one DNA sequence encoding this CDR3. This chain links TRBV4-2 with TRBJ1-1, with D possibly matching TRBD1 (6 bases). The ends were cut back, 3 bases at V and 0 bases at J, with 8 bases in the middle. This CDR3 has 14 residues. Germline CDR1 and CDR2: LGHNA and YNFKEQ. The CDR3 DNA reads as TGTGCCAGCAGCCAGGGGGCCCTGAACACTGAAGCTTTCTTT. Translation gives CASSQGALNTEAFF.

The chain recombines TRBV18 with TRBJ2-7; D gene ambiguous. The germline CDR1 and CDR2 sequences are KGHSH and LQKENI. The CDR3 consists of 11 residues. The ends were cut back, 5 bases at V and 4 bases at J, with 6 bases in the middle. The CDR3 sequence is CASSSQYEQYF. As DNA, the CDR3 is TGTGCCAGCTCATCCCAATACGAGCAGTACTTC.

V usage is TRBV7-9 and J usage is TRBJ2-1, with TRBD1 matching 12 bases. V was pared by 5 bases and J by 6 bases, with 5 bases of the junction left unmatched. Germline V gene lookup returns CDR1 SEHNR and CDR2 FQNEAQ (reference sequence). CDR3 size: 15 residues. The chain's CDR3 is CASSPGQGASNEQFF. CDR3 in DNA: TGTGCCAGCAGCCCGGGACAGGGGGCTTCCAATGAGCAGTTCTTC.

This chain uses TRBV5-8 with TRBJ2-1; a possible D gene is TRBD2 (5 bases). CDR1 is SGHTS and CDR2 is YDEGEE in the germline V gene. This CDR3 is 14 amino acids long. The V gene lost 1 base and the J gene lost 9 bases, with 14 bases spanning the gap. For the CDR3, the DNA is TGTGCCAGCAGCTTGCTCGCGGAGGCGGGTGAGCAGTTCTTC. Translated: CASSLLAEAGEQFF.

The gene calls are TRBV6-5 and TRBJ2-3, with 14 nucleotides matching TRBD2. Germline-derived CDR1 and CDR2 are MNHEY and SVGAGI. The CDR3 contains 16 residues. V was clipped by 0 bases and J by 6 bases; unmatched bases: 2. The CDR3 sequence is CASSYSTSGRGDTQYF. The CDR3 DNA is TGTGCCAGCAGTTACTCGACTAGCGGGAGGGGGGATACGCAGTATTTT.

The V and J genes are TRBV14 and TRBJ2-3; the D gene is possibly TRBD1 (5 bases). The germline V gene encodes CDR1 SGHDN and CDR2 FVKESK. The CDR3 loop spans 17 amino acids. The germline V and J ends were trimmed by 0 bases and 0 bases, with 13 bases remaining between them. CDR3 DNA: TGTGCCAGCAGCCAAGATCGTAGGGGCCGTAGCACAGATACGCAGTATTTT. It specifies CASSQDRRGRSTDTQYF.

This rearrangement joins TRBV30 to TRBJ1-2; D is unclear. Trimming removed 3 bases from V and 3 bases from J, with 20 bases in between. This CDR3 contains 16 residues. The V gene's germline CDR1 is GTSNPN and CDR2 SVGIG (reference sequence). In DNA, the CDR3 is TGTGCCTGGAGAAGCTCCGGGAGAGGTCCGGACTATGGCTACACCTTC. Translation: CAWRSSGRGPDYGYTF.

This CDR3 is CASGSSAGTGFSYNEQFF. CDR3 in DNA: TGTGCCAGCGGATCATCCGCCGGGACAGGGTTCTCCTACAATGAGCAGTTCTTC. V and J are TRBV28 and TRBJ2-1, with 9 nucleotides matching TRBD1. The CDR3 runs 18 residues. The germline V gene encodes CDR1 MDHEN and CDR2 SYDVKM. V was clipped by 8 bases and J by 0 bases; unmatched bases: 14.

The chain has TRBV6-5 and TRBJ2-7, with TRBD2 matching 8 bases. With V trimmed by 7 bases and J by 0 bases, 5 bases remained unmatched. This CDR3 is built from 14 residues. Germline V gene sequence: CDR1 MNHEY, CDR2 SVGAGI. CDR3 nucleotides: TGTGCCAGCACCGGTACTAGCGGCTCCTACGAGCAGTACTTC. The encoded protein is CASTGTSGSYEQYF.

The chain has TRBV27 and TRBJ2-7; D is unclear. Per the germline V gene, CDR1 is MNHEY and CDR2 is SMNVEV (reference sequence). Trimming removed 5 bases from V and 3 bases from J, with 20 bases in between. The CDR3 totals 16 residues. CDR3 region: CASSRNLVDRVYEQYF. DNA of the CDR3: TGTGCCAGCAGTAGGAACTTAGTTGATCGGGTCTACGAGCAGTACTTC.

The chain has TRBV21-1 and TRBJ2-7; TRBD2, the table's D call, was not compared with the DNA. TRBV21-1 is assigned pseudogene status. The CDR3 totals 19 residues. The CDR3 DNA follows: TGTGCCAGCAGCAAATGCCTCAGACCTACTCCGACTGTCTCCTACGAGCAGTACTTC. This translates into CASSKCLRPTPTVSYEQYF.

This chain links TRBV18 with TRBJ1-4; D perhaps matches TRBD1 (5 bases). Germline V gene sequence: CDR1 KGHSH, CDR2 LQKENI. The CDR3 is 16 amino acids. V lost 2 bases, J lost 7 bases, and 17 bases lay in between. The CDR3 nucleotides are TGTGCCAGCTCACCAGTTCGAGGGACTGATTCTGAAAAACTGTTTTTT. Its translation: CASSPVRGTDSEKLFF.

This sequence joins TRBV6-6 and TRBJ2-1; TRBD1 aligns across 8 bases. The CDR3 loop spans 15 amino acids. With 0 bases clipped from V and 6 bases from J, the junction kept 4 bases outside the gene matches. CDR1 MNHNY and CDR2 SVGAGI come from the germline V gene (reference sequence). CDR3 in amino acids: CASSYSTGTGNEQFF. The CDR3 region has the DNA TGTGCCAGCAGTTACTCTACCGGGACAGGCAATGAGCAGTTCTTC.